This entry describes one T cell receptor beta chain. What it binds is not known. The study ran its PCR with 60 Vbeta and 13 Jbeta primers. Using immunoSEQ multiplex PCR, the repertoire was profiled, and TCRdb retains in-frame clones only, with some absent. The sample includes about 140,000 clones, roughly 80% of them seen just once. These data come from a study of cytomegalovirus exposure and HLA in healthy donors. Study context: Some 85 million unique TCRs from HLA-typed donors were held in an early data release.

General study findings and limits: The classifier, whose performance was assessed in both the original and validation cohorts, reportedly diagnosed cytomegalovirus status with high specificity and sensitivity. Overall, approximately 150 TCR beta chains were annotated as cytomegalovirus-associated.

Looked up from germline, CDR1 is KGHSH and CDR2 is LQKENI. This CDR3 comprises 13 residues. V was clipped by 4 bases and J by 0 bases; unmatched bases: 0. The clonotype originates from a female donor in good health and CMV-seronegative. Input material: PBMCs. V gene TRBV18 combines with J gene TRBJ2-7, with TRBD1 matching over 7 bases. CDR3 protein: CASSRQGSYEQYF. Written as DNA, the CDR3 is TGTGCCAGCTCACGACAGGGCTCCTACGAGCAGTACTTC. Based on the CDR3 plus reference TRBV18 and TRBJ2-7, the full variable domain is NAGVMQNPRHLVRRRGQEARLRCSPMKGHSHVYWYRQLPEEGLKFMVYLQKENIIDESGMPKERFSAEFPKEGPSILRIQQVVRGDSAAYFCASSRQGSYEQYFGPGTRLTVT.